Listed below are T cell receptor beta chains from one sample, sequenced in a study of early T cells in non-severe SARS-CoV-2 infection. TCRdb analysed the 5' RACE reads with MiXCR anew, one entry per CDR3 protein. The sample yields more than 65,000 distinct CDR3 sequences, less than 15% seen once. The source material was whole blood. Source of these receptors: an adult who was a healthcare worker with PCR-confirmed SARS-CoV-2 infection or an uninfected control (not recorded which). Each CDR3 is given with its conserved first and last residue. Fields, in order: V gene, D gene, J gene, clone size, CDR3 protein, CDR3 DNA. A D gene is named only where the DNA matches it firmly. Clone size is stated in some rows and not others, as once, few, many or a class when expanded.

v_gene: TRBV24-1; d_gene: -; j_gene: TRBJ2-5; abundance: -; CDR3aa: CATSDPPSETQYF; CDR3nt: TGTGCCACCAGTGACCCCCCGTCGGAGACCCAGTACTTC
v_gene: TRBV6-5; d_gene: -; j_gene: TRBJ2-3; abundance: many; CDR3aa: CASAQSTDTQYF; CDR3nt: TGTGCCAGCGCTCAGAGCACAGATACGCAGTATTTT
v_gene: TRBV9; d_gene: -; j_gene: TRBJ2-5; abundance: many; CDR3aa: CASSVENLAPQETQYF; CDR3nt: TGTGCCAGCAGCGTAGAAAACCTAGCGCCACAAGAGACCCAGTACTTC
v_gene: TRBV18; d_gene: -; j_gene: TRBJ2-2; abundance: many; CDR3aa: CASSPGTTGELFF; CDR3nt: TGTGCCAGCTCACCAGGGACCACCGGGGAGCTGTTTTTT
v_gene: TRBV18; d_gene: -; j_gene: TRBJ2-5; abundance: -; CDR3aa: CASSPLSQETQYF; CDR3nt: TGTGCCAGCTCACCCCTCTCCCAAGAGACCCAGTACTTC
v_gene: TRBV6-2/TRBV6-3; d_gene: -; j_gene: TRBJ2-7; abundance: -; CDR3aa: CASNYYRFSYEQYF; CDR3nt: TGTGCCAGCAACTACTATCGATTCTCCTACGAGCAGTACTTC
v_gene: TRBV7-3; d_gene: TRBD2; j_gene: TRBJ2-1; abundance: -; CDR3aa: CASSREIAGEQFF; CDR3nt: TGTGCCAGCAGCCGAGAAATAGCGGGGGAGCAGTTCTTC
v_gene: TRBV27; d_gene: -; j_gene: TRBJ1-6; abundance: many; CDR3aa: CASSFWGSPLHF; CDR3nt: TGTGCCAGCAGTTTCTGGGGGTCTCCCCTCCACTTT
v_gene: TRBV6-6; d_gene: TRBD2; j_gene: TRBJ2-3; abundance: many; CDR3aa: CAGRTSGTDTQYF; CDR3nt: TGTGCCGGACGGACTAGCGGCACAGATACGCAGTATTTT
v_gene: TRBV14; d_gene: -; j_gene: TRBJ1-2; abundance: few; CDR3aa: CASSLRHFGDGYTF; CDR3nt: TGTGCCAGCAGCCTGAGACACTTCGGGGATGGCTACACCTTC
v_gene: TRBV5-1; d_gene: TRBD1; j_gene: TRBJ1-1; abundance: many; CDR3aa: CASRPLQGISTEAFF; CDR3nt: TGCGCCAGCAGACCTTTACAGGGGATAAGCACTGAAGCTTTCTTT
v_gene: TRBV7-9; d_gene: -; j_gene: TRBJ2-4; abundance: many; CDR3aa: CASSLAVYIQYF; CDR3nt: TGTGCCAGCAGCTTAGCAGTATACATTCAGTACTTC
v_gene: TRBV12-3/TRBV12-4; d_gene: TRBD1; j_gene: TRBJ1-2; abundance: many; CDR3aa: CASSAQGIPNYGYTF; CDR3nt: TGTGCCAGCAGTGCACAGGGGATCCCTAACTATGGCTACACCTTC
v_gene: TRBV7-6; d_gene: -; j_gene: TRBJ1-4; abundance: -; CDR3aa: CASSLGAIATNEKLFF; CDR3nt: TGTGCCAGCAGCTTAGGGGCCATTGCAACTAATGAAAAACTGTTTTTT
v_gene: TRBV9; d_gene: TRBD2; j_gene: TRBJ2-7; abundance: few; CDR3aa: CASSVADSGRRDEQYF; CDR3nt: TGTGCCAGCAGCGTAGCTGATAGCGGGAGAAGGGACGAGCAGTACTTC
v_gene: TRBV3-1; d_gene: TRBD2; j_gene: TRBJ2-3; abundance: few; CDR3aa: CASSVRLAGGRGDTQYF; CDR3nt: TGTGCCAGCAGCGTCCGACTAGCGGGGGGTCGCGGAGATACGCAGTATTTT
v_gene: TRBV12-3/TRBV12-4; d_gene: -; j_gene: TRBJ2-1; abundance: -; CDR3aa: CASSFRVEGNEQFF; CDR3nt: TGTGCCAGCAGTTTTAGGGTCGAGGGGAATGAGCAGTTCTTC
v_gene: TRBV3-1; d_gene: -; j_gene: TRBJ2-5; abundance: few; CDR3aa: CASSRSSASEETQYF; CDR3nt: TGTGCCAGCAGCCGCTCATCGGCTAGCGAGGAGACCCAGTACTTC
v_gene: TRBV2; d_gene: -; j_gene: TRBJ2-2; abundance: -; CDR3aa: CASTLMNTGELFF; CDR3nt: TGTGCCAGCACCCTCATGAACACCGGGGAGCTGTTTTTT